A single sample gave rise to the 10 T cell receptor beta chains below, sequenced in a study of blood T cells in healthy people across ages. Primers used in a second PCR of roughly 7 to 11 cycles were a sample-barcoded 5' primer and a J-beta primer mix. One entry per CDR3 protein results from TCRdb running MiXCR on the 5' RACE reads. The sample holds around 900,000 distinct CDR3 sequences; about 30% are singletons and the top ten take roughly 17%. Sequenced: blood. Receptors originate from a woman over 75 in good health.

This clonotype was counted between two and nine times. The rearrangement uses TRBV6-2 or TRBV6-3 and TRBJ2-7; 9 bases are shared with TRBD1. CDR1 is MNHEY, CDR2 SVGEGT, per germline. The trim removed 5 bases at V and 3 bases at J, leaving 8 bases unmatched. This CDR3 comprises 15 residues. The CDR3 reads CASSAQGASLYEQYF. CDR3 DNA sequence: TGTGCCAGCAGTGCACAGGGGGCGTCTCTCTACGAGCAGTACTTC.

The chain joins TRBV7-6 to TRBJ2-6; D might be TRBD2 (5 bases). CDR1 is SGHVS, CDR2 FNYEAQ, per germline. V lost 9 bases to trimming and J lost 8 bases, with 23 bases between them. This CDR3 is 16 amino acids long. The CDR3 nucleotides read TGTGCCAGTCTGGCGCGGCCAGGCTCGGGGACCAACGTCCTGACTTTC. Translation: CASLARPGSGTNVLTF. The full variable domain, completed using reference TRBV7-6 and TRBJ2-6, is GAGVSQSPRYKVTKRGQDVALRCDPISGHVSLYWYRQALGQGPEFLTYFNYEAQQDKSGLPNDRFSAERPEGSISTLTIQRTEQRDSAMYRCASLARPGSGTNVLTFGAGSRLTVL.

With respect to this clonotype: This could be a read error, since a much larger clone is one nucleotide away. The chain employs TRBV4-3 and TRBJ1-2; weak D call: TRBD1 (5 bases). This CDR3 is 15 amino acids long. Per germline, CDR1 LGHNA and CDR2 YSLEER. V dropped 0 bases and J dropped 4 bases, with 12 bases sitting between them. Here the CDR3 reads CASSQDFGAVYGYTF. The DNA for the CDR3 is TGCGCCAGCAGCCAAGATTTTGGGGCAGTCTATGGCTACACCTTC.

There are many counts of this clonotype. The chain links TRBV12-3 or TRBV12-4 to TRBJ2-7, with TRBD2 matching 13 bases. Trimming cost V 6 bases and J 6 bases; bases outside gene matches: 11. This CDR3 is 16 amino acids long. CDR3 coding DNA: TGTGCCAGCAGGGGCGGACTAGCGGGGGATTTCTGCGAGCAGTACTTC. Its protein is CASRGGLAGDFCEQYF.

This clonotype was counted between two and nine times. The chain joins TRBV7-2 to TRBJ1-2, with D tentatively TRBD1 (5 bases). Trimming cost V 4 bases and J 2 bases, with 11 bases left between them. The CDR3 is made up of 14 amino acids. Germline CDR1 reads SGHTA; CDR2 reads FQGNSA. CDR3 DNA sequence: TGTGCCAGCAGCTGGAACCGGGACAACTATGGCTACACCTTC. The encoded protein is CASSWNRDNYGYTF.

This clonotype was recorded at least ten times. CDR3 sequence (DNA): TGTGCCAGCAGACTCGAGGGATGGGGGGGGCGTTACAATGAGCAGTTCTTC. Protein: CASRLEGWGGRYNEQFF. V and J are TRBV12-3 or TRBV12-4 and TRBJ2-1; perhaps TRBD2 as D (7 bases). V shed 6 bases and J shed 4 bases, with 22 bases lying between them. The CDR3 is made up of 17 amino acids.

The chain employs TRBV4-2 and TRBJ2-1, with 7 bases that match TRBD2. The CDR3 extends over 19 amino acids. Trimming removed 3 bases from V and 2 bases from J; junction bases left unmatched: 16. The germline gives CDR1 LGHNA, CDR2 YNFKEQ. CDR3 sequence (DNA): TGTGCCAGCAGCCACGATCCCCTCCGTGCGGGAGAGACCTACAATGAGCAGTTCTTC. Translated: CASSHDPLRAGETYNEQFF.

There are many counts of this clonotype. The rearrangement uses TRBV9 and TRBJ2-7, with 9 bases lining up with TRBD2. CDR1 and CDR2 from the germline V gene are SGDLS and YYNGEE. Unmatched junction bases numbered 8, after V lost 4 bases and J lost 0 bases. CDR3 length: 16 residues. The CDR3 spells CASSPGLAVSSYEQYF. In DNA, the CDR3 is TGTGCCAGCAGCCCGGGACTAGCTGTGAGCTCCTACGAGCAGTACTTC. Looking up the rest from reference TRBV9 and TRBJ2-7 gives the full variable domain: DSGVTQTPKHLITATGQRVTLRCSPRSGDLSVYWYQQSLDQGLQFLIQYYNGEERAKGNILERFSAQQFPDLHSELNLSSLELGDSALYFCASSPGLAVSSYEQYFGPGTRLTVT.

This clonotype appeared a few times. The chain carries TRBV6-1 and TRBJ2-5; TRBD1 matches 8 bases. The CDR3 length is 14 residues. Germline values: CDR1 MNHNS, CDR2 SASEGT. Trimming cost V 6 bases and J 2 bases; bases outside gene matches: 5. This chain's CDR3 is CASRTGVLQETQYF. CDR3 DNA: TGTGCCAGCAGGACAGGGGTTTTACAAGAGACCCAGTACTTC.

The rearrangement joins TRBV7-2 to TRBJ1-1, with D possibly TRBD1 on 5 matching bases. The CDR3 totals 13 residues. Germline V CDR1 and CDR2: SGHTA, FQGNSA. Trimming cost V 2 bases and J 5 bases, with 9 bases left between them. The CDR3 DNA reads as TGTGCCAGCAGCTTACAGGGCCAGACTGAAGCTTTCTTT. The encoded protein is CASSLQGQTEAFF.